The TCR beta chain described here comes from a study of T-cell reconstitution after alpha-beta-depleted transplantation in children. Researchers prepared the TCRbeta library using unique molecular identifiers, the study reports. TCRdb redid the calling of the PCR reads with MiXCR, one entry per CDR3 protein. Among hundreds of thousands of distinct CDR3 sequences, approximately 15% were seen once, and the ten largest hold approximately 1%. V lost 5 bases to trimming and J lost 0 bases, with 11 bases between them. This CDR3 has 15 amino acids. CDR1 is LGHNA, CDR2 YNFKEQ, per germline. In its sample, this clonotype was seen many times.

Sample: PBMCs from the stem cell graft donor, taken from the stem cell graft. V and J are TRBV4-2 and TRBJ1-5; D uncertain. The TCR comes from a human donor who donated a stem cell graft to a child with acute myeloid leukemia. The CDR3 loop is CASSSEEFSNQPQHF. In DNA form, the CDR3 reads TGTGCCAGCAGCTCCGAGGAATTTAGCAATCAGCCCCAGCATTTT.